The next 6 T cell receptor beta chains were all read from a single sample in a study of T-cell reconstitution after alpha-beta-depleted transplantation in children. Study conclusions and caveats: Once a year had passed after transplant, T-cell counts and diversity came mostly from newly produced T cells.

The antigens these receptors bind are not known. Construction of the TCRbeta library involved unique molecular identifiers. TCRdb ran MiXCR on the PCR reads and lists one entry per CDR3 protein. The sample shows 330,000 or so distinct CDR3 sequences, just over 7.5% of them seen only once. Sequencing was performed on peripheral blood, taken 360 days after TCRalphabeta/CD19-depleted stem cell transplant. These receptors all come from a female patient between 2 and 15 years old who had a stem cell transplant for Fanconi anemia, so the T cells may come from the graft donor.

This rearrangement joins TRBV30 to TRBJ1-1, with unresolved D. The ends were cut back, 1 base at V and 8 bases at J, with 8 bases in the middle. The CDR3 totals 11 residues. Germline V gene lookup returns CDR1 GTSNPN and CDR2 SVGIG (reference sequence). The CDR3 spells CAWSAVAEAFF. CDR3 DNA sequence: TGTGCCTGGAGTGCGGTCGCCGAAGCTTTCTTT.

DNA for the CDR3: TGTGCCAGCATTCTAGTCTCCTACAATGAGCAGTTCTTC. Translated: CASILVSYNEQFF. This chain joins TRBV2 and TRBJ2-1; D is unclear. Trimming left V 7 bases short and J 0 bases short, with 7 bases between. CDR3 length equals 13 residues. Germline V CDR1 and CDR2: SNHLY, FYNNEI.

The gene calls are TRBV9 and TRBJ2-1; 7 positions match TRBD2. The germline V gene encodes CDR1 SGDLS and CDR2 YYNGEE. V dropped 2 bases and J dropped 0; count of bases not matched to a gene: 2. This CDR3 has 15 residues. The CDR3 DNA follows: TGTGCCAGCAGCGTCCGGGGGGACTCCTACAATGAGCAGTTCTTC. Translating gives CASSVRGDSYNEQFF.

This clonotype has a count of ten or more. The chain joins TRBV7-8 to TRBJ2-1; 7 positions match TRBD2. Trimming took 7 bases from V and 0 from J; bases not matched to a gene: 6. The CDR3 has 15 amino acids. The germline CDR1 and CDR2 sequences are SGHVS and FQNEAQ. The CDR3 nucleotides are TGTGCCAGCACACGTGGGGGGGACTCCTACAATGAGCAGTTCTTC. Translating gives CASTRGGDSYNEQFF.

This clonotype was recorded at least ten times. The CDR3 sequence: CASSPRPLTPSEQYF. CDR3 sequence (DNA): TGCGCCAGCAGCCCCAGACCGTTAACCCCCTCCGAGCAGTACTTC. The rearrangement uses TRBV5-1 and TRBJ2-7; D gene ambiguous. The CDR3 runs to 15 residues. CDR1 and CDR2 from the germline V gene are SGHRS and YFSETQ. Deletions cut 4 bases from V and 6 bases from J, with 20 bases between.

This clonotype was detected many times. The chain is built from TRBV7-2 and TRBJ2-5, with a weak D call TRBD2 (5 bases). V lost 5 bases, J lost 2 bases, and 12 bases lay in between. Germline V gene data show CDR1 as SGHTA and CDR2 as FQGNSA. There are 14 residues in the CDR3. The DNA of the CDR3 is TGTGCCAGCAGCATGACTACCACACAAGAGACCCAGTACTTC. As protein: CASSMTTTQETQYF.